The 8 T cell receptor beta chains given below trace back to one sample, sequenced in a study of OX40 agonist ivuxolimab in advanced cancers. The library came from the immunoSEQ multiplex PCR assay. TCRdb provides this immuneACCESS table in a form limited to in-frame rearrangements. Some clones are lacking; in checked studies, under half of them reflect an unresolved V gene, and why the rest are absent is not known. For this sample the table gives about 58,000 clones, of which around four fifths were detected only once. The ten largest clones take up less than 4% of the sample. The sample was CD4+ or CD8+ T cells sorted from blood, taken in a trial of the OX40 agonist ivuxolimab. These receptors were obtained from an adult with an advanced solid tumor such as melanoma, head and neck, liver or kidney cancer.

The chain couples TRBV28 to TRBJ2-1, with 11 bases lining up with TRBD2. The J segment lost 7 bases and the V segment lost 5 bases, leaving 7 bases of the junction unmatched. The CDR3 spans 15 residues. CDR1 and CDR2 from the germline V gene are MDHEN and SYDVKM. The CDR3 DNA sequence: TGTGCCAGCAGTATAGCGGGGGGGCCGGAAAATGAGCAGTTCTTC. The encoded protein is CASSIAGGPENEQFF.

The genes are TRBV7-2 and TRBJ2-5; TRBD2 matches at 11 bases. The CDR3 length is 16 residues. V lost 4 bases, J lost 5 bases, and 9 bases stayed unmatched. Germline V lookup: CDR1 SGHTA, CDR2 FQGNSA. CDR3 in DNA: TGTGCCAGCAGCTCGATAGGGACTAGCGGCGGGGAGACCCAGTACTTC. Protein: CASSSIGTSGGETQYF.

J is TRBJ1-5 and V is TRBV7-9, with 12 nucleotides matching TRBD1. CDR1 and CDR2 from the germline V gene are SEHNR and FQNEAQ (reference sequence). The junction had 8 bases not matched to a gene; V was cut back by 1 base and J by 7 bases. The CDR3 contains 17 residues. The CDR3 nucleotides read TGTGCCAGCAGCTTAGATTTAGGGACAGGGGGCTGGCAGCCCCAGCATTTT. Translating it yields CASSLDLGTGGWQPQHF.

This clone has only a few counts. The V gene is TRBV7-9, the J gene TRBJ2-3; the match to TRBD1 covers 9 bases. J gave up 4 bases and V 5 bases, and 7 bases lay outside the gene matches. CDR1 is SEHNR and CDR2 is FQNEAQ in the germline V gene (reference sequence). The CDR3 runs to 15 residues. DNA for the CDR3: TGTGCCAGCAGCCCTGGACAGGGGTTCGCAGATACGCAGTATTTT. Protein sequence: CASSPGQGFADTQYF.

The CDR3 DNA follows: TGCGCCAGCAGCCAATTTGGGGGGCGGGGACAGGGGAGCTCCTATAATTCACCCCTCCACTTT. Translation: CASSQFGGRGQGSSYNSPLHF. The chain has TRBV4-3 and TRBJ1-6, with 10 bases matching TRBD1. Germline CDR1 LGHNA, CDR2 YSLEER. With V trimmed by 2 bases and J by 0 bases, 13 bases remained unmatched. The CDR3 runs 21 residues.

The chain recombines TRBV7-9 with TRBJ1-2, with D possibly being TRBD1 (5 bases). With 5 bases removed from V and 8 bases from J, the gap between germline ends came to 15 bases. Germline values: CDR1 SEHNR, CDR2 FQNEAQ (reference sequence). The CDR3 consists of 13 residues. The CDR3 is CASSRTGEGGYTF. The CDR3 DNA reads as TGTGCCAGCAGCCGGACGGGAGAGGGGGGCTACACCTTC.

The chain uses TRBV11-2 and TRBJ1-1; 10 bases agree with TRBD1. In germline, CDR1 is SGHAT, CDR2 FQNNGV. The CDR3 runs 14 residues. V gave up 2 bases and J gave up 5 bases; unmatched junction bases: 2. CDR3 residues: CASSLRDRGTEAFF. The CDR3 coding sequence is TGTGCCAGCAGCTTAAGGGACAGGGGTACTGAAGCTTTCTTT.

Turning to this clone: One end of the junction fails to match germline, which may point to a read error. V gene TRBV7-3 combines with J gene TRBJ2-5, with D uncertain. Looked up from germline, CDR1 is SGHTA and CDR2 is FQGTGA. The CDR3 runs to 13 residues. CDR3 loop: CASSFVPQGTQYF. CDR3 coding DNA: TGTGCCAGCAGCTTCGTCCCACAAGGGACCCAGTACTTC.